A selection of T cell receptor beta chains follows, all from one sample in a study of beta chain features in type 1 diabetes. TCRdb keeps only in-frame clones here, not all; method: immunoSEQ multiplex PCR. The sample lists almost 350,000 clones; about 18% were seen once. Source material: naive CD4+ T cells from blood. Receptor source: a woman under 30 in good health. The CDR3 runs from the conserved cysteine through the conserved F or W. The D gene is left open where the match is weak.

TRBJ2-5 | - | 14 | TRBV6-1 | CASSEAGGLKPQYF
TRBJ1-1 | TRBD1 | 16 | TRBV23-1 | CASSQLLDRAATEAFF
TRBJ2-1 | TRBD1 | 13 | TRBV18 | CASSLRQGNEQFF
TRBJ1-2 | - | 15 | TRBV9 | CASSVSGEINYGYTF
TRBJ1-4 | - | 12 | TRBV30 | CAWSVQWEKLFF
TRBJ2-5 | - | 15 | TRBV27 | CASSPERLPTETQYF
TRBJ1-2 | - | 13 | TRBV18 | CASSLPEQGGYTF
TRBJ2-3 | - | 14 | TRBV5-6 | CASSRTQGADTQYF
TRBJ2-3 | - | 14 | TRBV4-3 | CASRVTASTDTQYF
TRBJ2-7 | - | 15 | TRBV4-1 | CASSQDMLPRSEQYF
TRBJ1-2 | - | 13 | TRBV11-2 | CASSLDGPRGYTF
TRBJ2-7 | - | 13 | TRBV5-1 | CASNNPGSYEQYF
TRBJ2-7 | TRBD2 | 16 | TRBV29-1 | CSVAPRAGVTTYEQYF
TRBJ2-7 | - | 12 | TRBV5-1 | CASRTGTYEQYF
TRBJ1-1 | - | 12 | TRBV15 | CATGRRNTEAFF
TRBJ2-4 | TRBD2 | 15 | TRBV29-1 | CSVSGGIRAKNIQYF
TRBJ1-5 | - | 13 | TRBV7-2 | CASSLYGNQPQHF